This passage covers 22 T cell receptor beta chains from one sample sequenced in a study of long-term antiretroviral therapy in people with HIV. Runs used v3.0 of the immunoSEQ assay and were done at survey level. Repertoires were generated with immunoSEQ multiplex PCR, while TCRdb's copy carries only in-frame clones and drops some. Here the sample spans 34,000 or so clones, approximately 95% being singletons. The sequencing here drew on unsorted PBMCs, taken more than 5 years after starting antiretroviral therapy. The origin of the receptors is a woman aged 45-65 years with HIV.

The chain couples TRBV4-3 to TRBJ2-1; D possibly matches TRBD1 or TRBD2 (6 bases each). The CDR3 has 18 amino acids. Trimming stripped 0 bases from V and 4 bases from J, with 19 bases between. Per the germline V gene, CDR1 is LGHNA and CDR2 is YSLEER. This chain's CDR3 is CASSQEGGVRLVYNEQFF. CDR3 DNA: TGCGCCAGCAGCCAAGAAGGGGGTGTTAGACTAGTTTACAATGAGCAGTTCTTC.

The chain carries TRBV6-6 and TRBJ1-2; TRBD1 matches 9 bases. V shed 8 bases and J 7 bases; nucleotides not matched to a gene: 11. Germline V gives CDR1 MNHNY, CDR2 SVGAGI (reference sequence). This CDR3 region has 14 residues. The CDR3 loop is CASQLTTGGGGYTF. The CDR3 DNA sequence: TGTGCCAGCCAGCTGACAACAGGGGGCGGTGGCTACACCTTC.

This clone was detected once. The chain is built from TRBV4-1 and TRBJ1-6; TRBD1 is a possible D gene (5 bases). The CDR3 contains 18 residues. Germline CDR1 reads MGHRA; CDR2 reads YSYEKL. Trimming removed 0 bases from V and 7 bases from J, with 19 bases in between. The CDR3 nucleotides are TGCGCCAGCAGCCAAGATAGACTCGGCAGGGCTCAGAATTCACCCCTCCACTTT. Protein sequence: CASSQDRLGRAQNSPLHF.

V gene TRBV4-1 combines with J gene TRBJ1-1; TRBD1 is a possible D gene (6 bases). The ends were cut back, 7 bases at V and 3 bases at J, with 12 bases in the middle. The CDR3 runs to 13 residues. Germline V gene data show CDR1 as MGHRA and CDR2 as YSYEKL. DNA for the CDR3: TGCGCCAGCATCGCTGCAGGGGACACTGAAGCTTTCTTT. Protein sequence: CASIAAGDTEAFF.

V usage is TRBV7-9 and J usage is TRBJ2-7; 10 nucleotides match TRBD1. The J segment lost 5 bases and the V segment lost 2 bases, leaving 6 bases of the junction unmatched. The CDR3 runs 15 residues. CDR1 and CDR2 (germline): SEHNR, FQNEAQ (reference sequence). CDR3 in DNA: TGTGCCAGCAGCTTAATGGGACAGGGGAAAAACGAGCAGTACTTC. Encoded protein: CASSLMGQGKNEQYF. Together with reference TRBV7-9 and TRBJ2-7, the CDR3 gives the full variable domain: DTGVSQNPRHKITKRGQNVTFRCDPISEHNRLYWYRQTLGQGPEFLTYFQNEAQLEKSRLLSDRFSAERPKGSFSTLEIQRTEQGDSAMYLCASSLMGQGKNEQYFGPGTRLTVT.

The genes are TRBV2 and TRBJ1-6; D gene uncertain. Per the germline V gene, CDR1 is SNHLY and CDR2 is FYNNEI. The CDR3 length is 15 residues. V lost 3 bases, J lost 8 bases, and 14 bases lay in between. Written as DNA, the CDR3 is TGTGCCAGCAGTGACCAGGCACCCGATCATTCACCCCTCCACTTT. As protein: CASSDQAPDHSPLHF.

The DNA for the CDR3 is TGTGCCAGCAGTGGCGGCAGAAGGGGCAACACTGAAGCTTTCTTT. It is translated as CASSGGRRGNTEAFF. The chain has TRBV27 and TRBJ1-1; a weak D match, TRBD1 (5 bases). Germline V gene data show CDR1 as MNHEY and CDR2 as SMNVEV (reference sequence). V was pared by 5 bases and J by 2 bases, with 15 bases between. The CDR3 runs 15 residues.

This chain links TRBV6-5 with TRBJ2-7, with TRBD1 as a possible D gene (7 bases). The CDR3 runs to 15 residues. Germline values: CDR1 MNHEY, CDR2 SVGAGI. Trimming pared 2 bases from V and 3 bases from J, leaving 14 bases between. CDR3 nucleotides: TGTGCCAGCAGTTACGTCGGAGGGGGCAACTACGAGCAGTACTTC. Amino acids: CASSYVGGGNYEQYF.

In DNA form, the CDR3 reads TGCGCCAGCAGCCCTACCTCGTTAGGCAATGAGCAGTTCTTC. Its protein is CASSPTSLGNEQFF. The J gene is TRBJ2-1, the V gene TRBV5-1; D unresolved. The V end was cut by 4 bases, the J end by 6 bases, with 14 bases between. The CDR3 runs 14 residues. In germline, CDR1 is SGHRS, CDR2 YFSETQ.

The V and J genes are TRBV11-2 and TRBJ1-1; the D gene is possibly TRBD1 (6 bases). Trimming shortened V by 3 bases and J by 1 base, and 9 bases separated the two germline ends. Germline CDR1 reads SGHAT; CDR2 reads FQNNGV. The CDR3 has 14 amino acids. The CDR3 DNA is TGTGCCAGCAGCTTTACAGGGCCGAACACTGAAGCTTTCTTT. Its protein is CASSFTGPNTEAFF.

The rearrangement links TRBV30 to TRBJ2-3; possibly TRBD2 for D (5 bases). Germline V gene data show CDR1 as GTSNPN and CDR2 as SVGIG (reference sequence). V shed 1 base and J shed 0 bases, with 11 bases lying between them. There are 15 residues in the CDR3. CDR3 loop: CAWSGASYSTDTQYF. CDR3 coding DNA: TGTGCCTGGAGTGGCGCTAGCTATAGCACAGATACGCAGTATTTT.

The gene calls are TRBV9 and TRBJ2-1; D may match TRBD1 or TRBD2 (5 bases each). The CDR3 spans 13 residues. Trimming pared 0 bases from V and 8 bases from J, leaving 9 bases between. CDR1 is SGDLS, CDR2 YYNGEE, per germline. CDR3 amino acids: CASSVGGSDEQFF. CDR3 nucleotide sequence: TGTGCCAGCAGCGTAGGGGGGAGTGATGAGCAGTTCTTC.

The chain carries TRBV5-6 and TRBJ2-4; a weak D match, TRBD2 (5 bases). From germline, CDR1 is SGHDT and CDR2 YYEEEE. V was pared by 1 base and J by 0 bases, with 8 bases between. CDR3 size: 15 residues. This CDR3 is CASSLRGIAKNIQYF. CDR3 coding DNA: TGTGCCAGCAGCTTGCGGGGAATAGCCAAAAACATTCAGTACTTC.

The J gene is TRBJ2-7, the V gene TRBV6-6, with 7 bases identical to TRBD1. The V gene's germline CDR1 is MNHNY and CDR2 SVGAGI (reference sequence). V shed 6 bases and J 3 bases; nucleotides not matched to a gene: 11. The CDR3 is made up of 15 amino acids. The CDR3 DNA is TGTGCCAGCAGACCTCTCGGGACAGTCCGCTACGAGCAGTACTTC. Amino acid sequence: CASRPLGTVRYEQYF.

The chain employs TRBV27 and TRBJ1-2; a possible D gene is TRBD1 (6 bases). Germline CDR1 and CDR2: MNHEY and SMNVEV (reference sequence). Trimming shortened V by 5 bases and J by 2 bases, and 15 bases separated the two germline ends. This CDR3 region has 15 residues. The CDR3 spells CASSVQGGGNYGYTF. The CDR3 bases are TGTGCCAGCAGTGTACAGGGCGGGGGGAACTATGGCTACACCTTC.

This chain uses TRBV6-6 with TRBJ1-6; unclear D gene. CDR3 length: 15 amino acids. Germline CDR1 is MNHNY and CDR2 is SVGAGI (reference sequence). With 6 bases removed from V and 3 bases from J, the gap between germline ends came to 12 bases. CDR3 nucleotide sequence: TGTGCCAGCAGGACCCCTGAAGTCTATAATTCACCCCTCCACTTT. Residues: CASRTPEVYNSPLHF.

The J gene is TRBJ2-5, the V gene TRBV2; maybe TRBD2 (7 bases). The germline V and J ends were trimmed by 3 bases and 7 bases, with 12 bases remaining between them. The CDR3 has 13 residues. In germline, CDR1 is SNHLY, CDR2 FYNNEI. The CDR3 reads CASSDRGGGTQYF. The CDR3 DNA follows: TGTGCCAGCAGTGACAGGGGAGGGGGGACCCAGTACTTC.

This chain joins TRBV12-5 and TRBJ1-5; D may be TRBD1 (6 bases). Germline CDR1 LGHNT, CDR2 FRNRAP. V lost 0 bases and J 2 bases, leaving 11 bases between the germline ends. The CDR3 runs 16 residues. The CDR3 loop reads CASGLVAGGGNQPQHF. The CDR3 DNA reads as TGTGCTAGTGGTTTGGTAGCCGGGGGCGGCAATCAGCCCCAGCATTTT.

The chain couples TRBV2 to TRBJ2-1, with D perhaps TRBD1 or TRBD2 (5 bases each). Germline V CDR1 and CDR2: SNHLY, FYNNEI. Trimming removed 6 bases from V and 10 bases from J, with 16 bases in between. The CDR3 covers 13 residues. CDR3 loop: CASREDTPLEQFF. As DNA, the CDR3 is TGTGCCAGCAGGGAGGACACCCCGTTAGAGCAGTTCTTC.

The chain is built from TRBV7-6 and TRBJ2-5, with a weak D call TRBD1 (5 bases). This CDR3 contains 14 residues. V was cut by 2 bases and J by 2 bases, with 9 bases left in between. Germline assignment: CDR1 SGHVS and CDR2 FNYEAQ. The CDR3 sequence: CASSLTRGQETQYF. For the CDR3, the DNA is TGTGCCAGCAGCTTAACAAGGGGACAAGAGACCCAGTACTTC.

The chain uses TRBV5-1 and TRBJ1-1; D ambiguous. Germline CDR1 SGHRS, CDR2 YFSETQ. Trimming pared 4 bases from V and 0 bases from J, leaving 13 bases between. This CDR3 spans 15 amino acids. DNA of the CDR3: TGCGCCAGCAGCCCTGGACCAAGGATGAACACTGAAGCTTTCTTT. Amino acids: CASSPGPRMNTEAFF.

CDR3 in DNA: TGTGCCATCAGTGAGAGAACTAGCGGCACCTACGAGCAGTACTTC. Amino acids: CAISERTSGTYEQYF. The rearrangement joins TRBV10-3 to TRBJ2-7; 8 nucleotides match TRBD2. Germline trimming cut 2 bases from V and 2 bases from J; bases unmatched to any gene: 5. The CDR3 runs to 15 residues. Germline V gene data show CDR1 as ENHRY and CDR2 as SYGVKD.